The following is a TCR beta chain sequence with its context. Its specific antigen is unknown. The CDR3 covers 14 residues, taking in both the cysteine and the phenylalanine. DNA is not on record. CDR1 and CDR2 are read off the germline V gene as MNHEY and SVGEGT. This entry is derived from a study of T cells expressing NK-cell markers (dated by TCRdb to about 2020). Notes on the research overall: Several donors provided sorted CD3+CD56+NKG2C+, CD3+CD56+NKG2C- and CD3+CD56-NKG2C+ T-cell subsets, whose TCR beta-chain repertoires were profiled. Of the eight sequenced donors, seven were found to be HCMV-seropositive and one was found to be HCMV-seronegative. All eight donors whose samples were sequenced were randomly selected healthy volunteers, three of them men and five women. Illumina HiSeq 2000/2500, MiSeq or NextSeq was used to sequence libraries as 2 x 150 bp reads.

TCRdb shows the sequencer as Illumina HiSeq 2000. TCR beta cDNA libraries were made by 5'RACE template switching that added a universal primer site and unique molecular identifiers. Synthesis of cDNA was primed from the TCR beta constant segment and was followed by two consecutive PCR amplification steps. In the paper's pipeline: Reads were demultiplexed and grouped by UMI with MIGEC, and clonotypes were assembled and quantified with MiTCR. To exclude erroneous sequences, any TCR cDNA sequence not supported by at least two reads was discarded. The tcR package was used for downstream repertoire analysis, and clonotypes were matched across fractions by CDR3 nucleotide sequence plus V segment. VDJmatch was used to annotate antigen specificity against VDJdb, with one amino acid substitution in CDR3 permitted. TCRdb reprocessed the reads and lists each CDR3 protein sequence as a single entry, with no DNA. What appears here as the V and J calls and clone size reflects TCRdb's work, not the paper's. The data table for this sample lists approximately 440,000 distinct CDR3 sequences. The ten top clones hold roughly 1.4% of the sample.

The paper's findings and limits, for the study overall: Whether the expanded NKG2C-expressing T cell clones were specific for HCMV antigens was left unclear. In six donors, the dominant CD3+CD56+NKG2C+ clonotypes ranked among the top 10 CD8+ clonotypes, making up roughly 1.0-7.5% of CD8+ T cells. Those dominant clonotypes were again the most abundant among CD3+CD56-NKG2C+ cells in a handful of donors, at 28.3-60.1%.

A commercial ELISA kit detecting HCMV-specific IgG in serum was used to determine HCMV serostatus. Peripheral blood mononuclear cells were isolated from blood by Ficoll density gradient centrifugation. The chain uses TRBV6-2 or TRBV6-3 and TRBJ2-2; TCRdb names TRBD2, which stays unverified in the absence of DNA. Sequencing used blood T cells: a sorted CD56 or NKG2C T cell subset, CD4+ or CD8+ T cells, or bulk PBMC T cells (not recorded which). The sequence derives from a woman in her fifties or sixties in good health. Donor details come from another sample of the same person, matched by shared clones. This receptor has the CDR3 CASLPLAFTGELFF.